This record covers a single T cell receptor beta chain. What it binds is unknown. Methods used by the authors: Junction-only immunoSEQ sequences carried no quality scores, so filtering differed. TCRdb's table, derived via immunoSEQ multiplex PCR, lists solely in-frame clones and lacks some. That table gives V, J and clone size, and the DNA gave D and trimming. The data contain 2 million to 2.5 million clones, more than 85% of them singletons. The data derive from a study of shared clonotypes between healthy human individuals. Study results and caveats: In having few donors, the study represented limited genetic and exposure-history diversity.

The germline V and J ends were trimmed by 5 bases and 8 bases, with 18 bases remaining between them. The CDR3 has 15 amino acids. CDR1 and CDR2 from the germline V gene are LNHNV and YYDKDF (reference sequence). The TCR originated in a man between 18 and 29 years old in good health. Some clones in this sample may be carry-over from other donors' samples. J is TRBJ1-4 and V is TRBV15; possible D gene TRBD1, 6 bases. The sequencing sample was made of naive CD4+ T cells from PBMCs. Indicated subset: CD45RA+ positively selected. As DNA, the CDR3 is TGTGCCACCAGCTCACGACAGGAGCCGGGGGAAAAACTGTTTTTT. Amino acid sequence: CATSSRQEPGEKLFF. The variable domain in full, completed from reference TRBV15 and TRBJ1-4, reads DAMVIQNPRYQVTQFGKPVTLSCSQTLNHNVMYWYQQKSSQAPKLLFHYYDKDFNNEADTPDNFQSRRPNTSFCFLDIRSPGLGDTAMYLCATSSRQEPGEKLFFGSGTQLSVL.